This record looks at one T cell receptor (beta chain) sequence and its context. The antigen it recognizes is unknown. Base qualities are missing; no much larger clone stands one base away. CDR1 is given as MNHNS and CDR2 as SASEGT, both from the germline V gene. Measured from the cysteine to the phenylalanine, the CDR3 is 17 residues long. Here the CDR3 DNA is all that survives: 51 bases in frame from base 1. V loses 2 bases of germline sequence and J loses 0 bases, and the interval between the two ends is 14 bases. The data were obtained in a study of shared clonotypes between healthy human individuals (dated by TCRdb to about 2020). For the study in its entirety: The cohort included three men and a couple of women between 18 and 49 years of age. Leukapheresis yielded between about 0.94 and 8.9 billion PBMCs per donor. To estimate repertoire size and how much clonotype sharing occurs between individuals, the study deeply sequenced the blood TCR repertoires of five healthy adults. Per donor, three plates each were used for CD4 naive and CD4 memory, two for CD8 naive, and one for CD8 memory. Libraries were prepared and TCR repertoires were sequenced by different laboratories using diverse techniques, in order to increase sequencing depth and limit assay-specific biases.

The research as a whole found: Even with the large sequencing depth, rarefaction of the sorted-subset datasets indicated that sequencing was incomplete. Because the study included a small number of donors, the genetic and exposure-history diversity represented was limited. Pairwise subsampling led to the expectation that sequencing depth would affect the degree of clonotype sharing among donors. Compared with non-shared clonotypes, clonotypes shared by all four sorted-subset donors had higher generation probabilities. Sharing across a few donors was observed for around 5% of naive CD4, less than 4% of naive CD8, 2% to 2.5% of memory CD4, and approximately 0.41% of memory CD8 clonotypes. Estimated clonotype richness was generally larger for naive than for memory subsets. Sampling was restricted to blood, and TCR repertoires in tissues likely differ from the TCR repertoires found in blood.

Using the deep immunoSEQ assay, TCR CDR3 regions were amplified from genomic DNA by multiplex PCR. Extracted genomic DNA from each cell subset was spread evenly across all wells of several immunoSEQ 96-well plates, with each plate serving as a replicate. For sorted subsets, 150 to 250 ng genomic DNA, equal to 30,000 to 35,000 T cell genomes, was loaded into each replicate PCR. Purified libraries were measured with a Qubit 3.0 fluorometer, size-checked on a Bioanalyzer 2100, and measured again with the KAPA Library Quantification kit. Every immunoSEQ 96-well plate was sequenced on a separate single-read 150-cycle Illumina NextSeq 550 flow cell. The source study handled its data this way. Because the immunoSEQ output included only junctional sequences and no quality scores, the filtering could not be the same as the filtering used for full-length reads. Sequences were annotated with PyIR, a Python wrapper for IgBLAST v1.9, and V/J genes and CDR3 were assigned using IMGT germline references. Reads with weak V/J assignments (E-value above 1e-6), missing CDR3, stop codons, out-of-frame junctions, or ambiguous translated residues were removed. V3J clonotypes were defined by identical inferred V gene, J gene, and CDR3 amino acid sequence. Percentage overlap between repertoires was computed as shared unique clonotypes divided by the size of the smaller repertoire. Three approaches were used to assess repertoire richness: RTK rarefaction, the Chao1 estimator, and Recon v2.1 estimates of unobserved clonotypes. Generation probabilities were computed with OLGA for all TCRbeta clonotypes obtained by the gDNA method from several donors. TCRdb obtained this table from immuneACCESS and retained in-frame rearrangements with V and J assigned. These tables miss some clones; where compared with another copy, unresolved V genes account for less than half of the shortfall, and the remainder is unexplained. D and trimming come from the DNA, and the V and J calls and clone size come from that table. The sample records under 2,500,000 clones, approximately 94% of which are singletons. The ten largest clones add up to roughly 0.13% of the sample.

Donors were healthy HIV-negative adults with no recently reported acute infections or vaccinations. All donors were Caucasian adults living in Nashville, Tennessee, USA. Magnetic negative selection was used to enrich CD4+ T cells, after which naive cells were positively selected on CD45RA and the negative fraction became the memory subset. Blood was collected by leukapheresis, and PBMCs were isolated by Ficoll-Histopaque density gradient centrifugation and then cryopreserved in liquid nitrogen vapor phase. Purity and quantity of every magnetically sorted T cell population were checked by analytical flow cytometry. From each sorted fraction, genomic DNA was isolated and quantified by UV absorbance on a Nanodrop 2000c.

Sequencing input: naive CD4+ T cells sorted from blood. The cell subset or site label corresponds to: CD45RA+ positively selected. The source of this sequence is a man between 18 and 35 years old in good health. This chain joins TRBV6-1 to TRBJ2-1; the D region may be TRBD1 or TRBD2, each matching 5 bases equally. The DNA sequence is TGTGCCAGCAGTGAAAGGGATGGTGGGGGCTCCTACAATGAGCAGTTCTTC. This is translated as CASSERDGGGSYNEQFF.